Detailed here is one T cell receptor beta chain. These data originate in a study of Tregs in tolerant kidney transplant recipients. The nonmyeloablative bone marrow transplants came from related graft donors, with transient mixed chimerism. Trimming at V came to 6 bases and at J to 0 bases, leaving 9 bases not matched to a gene. The V gene's germline CDR1 is KGHSH and CDR2 LQKENI. The CDR3 has 16 amino acids. Profiled with immunoSEQ multiplex PCR; TCRdb holds only in-frame clones, not every one. The sample contains 65,000 to 85,000 clones, roughly 90% of which appear only once. The origin of this receptor is a human patient who received a combined kidney and bone marrow transplant. Some T cells may arise from the graft donor. Sample: CD4+ T cells from blood (PBMCs), taken 24 months after the transplant. The V and J genes are TRBV18 and TRBJ2-7, with 9 bases lining up with TRBD2. The CDR3 region has the DNA TGTGCCAGCTCGCCGAGAGCGGGGGGAAACTCCTACGAGCAGTACTTC. Protein sequence: CASSPRAGGNSYEQYF. The variable domain in full, with the rest retrieved from reference TRBV18 and TRBJ2-7, is NAGVMQNPRHLVRRRGQEARLRCSPMKGHSHVYWYRQLPEEGLKFMVYLQKENIIDESGMPKERFSAEFPKEGPSILRIQQVVRGDSAAYFCASSPRAGGNSYEQYFGPGTRLTVT.